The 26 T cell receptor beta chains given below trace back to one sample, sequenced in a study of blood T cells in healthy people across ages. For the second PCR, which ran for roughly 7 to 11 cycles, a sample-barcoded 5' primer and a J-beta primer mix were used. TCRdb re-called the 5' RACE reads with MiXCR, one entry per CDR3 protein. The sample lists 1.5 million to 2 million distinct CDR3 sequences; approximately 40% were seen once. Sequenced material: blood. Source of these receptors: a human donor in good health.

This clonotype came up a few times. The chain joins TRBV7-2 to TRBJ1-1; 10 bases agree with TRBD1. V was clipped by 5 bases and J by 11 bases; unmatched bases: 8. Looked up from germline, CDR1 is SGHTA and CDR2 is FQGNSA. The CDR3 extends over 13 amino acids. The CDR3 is CASSQGQGREAFF. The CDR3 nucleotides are TGTGCCAGCAGCCAGGGACAGGGGCGGGAGGCTTTCTTT. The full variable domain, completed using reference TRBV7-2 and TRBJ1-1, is GAGVSQSPSNKVTEKGKDVELRCDPISGHTALYWYRQSLGQGLEFLIYFQGNSAPDKSGLPSDRFSAERTGGSVSTLTIQRTQQEDSAVYLCASSQGQGREAFFGQGTRLTVV.

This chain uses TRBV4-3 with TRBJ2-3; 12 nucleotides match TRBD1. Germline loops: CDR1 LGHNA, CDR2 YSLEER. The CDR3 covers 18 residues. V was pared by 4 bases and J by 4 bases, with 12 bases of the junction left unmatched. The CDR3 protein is CASSPGTGGGDRADTQYF. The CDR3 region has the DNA TGCGCCAGCAGCCCCGGGACAGGGGGCGGTGATAGAGCAGATACGCAGTATTTT.

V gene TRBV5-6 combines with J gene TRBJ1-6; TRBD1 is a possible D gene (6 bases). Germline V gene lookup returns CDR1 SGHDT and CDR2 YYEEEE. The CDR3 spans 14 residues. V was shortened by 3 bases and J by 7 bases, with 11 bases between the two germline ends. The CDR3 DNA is TGTGCCAGCAGCTCAGGGGAACCCAATTCACCCCTCCACTTT. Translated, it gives CASSSGEPNSPLHF.

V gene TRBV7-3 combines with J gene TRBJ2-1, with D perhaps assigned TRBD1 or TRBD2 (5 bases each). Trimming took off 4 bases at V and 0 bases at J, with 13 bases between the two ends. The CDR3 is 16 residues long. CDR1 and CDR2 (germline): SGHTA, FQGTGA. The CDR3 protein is CASSSLGGRSYNEQFF. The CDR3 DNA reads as TGTGCCAGCAGCTCCCTTGGGGGTCGCTCCTACAATGAGCAGTTCTTC.

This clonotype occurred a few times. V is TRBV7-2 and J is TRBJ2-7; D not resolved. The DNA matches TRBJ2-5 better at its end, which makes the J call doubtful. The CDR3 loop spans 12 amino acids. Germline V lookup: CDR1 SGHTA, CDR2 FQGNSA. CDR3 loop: CASSRSAETQYF. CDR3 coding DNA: TGTGCCAGCAGCCGCTCGGCTGAGACCCAGTACTTC.

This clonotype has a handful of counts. The CDR3 DNA sequence: TGCAGCGTTGAAGATACGAGGGTAGGCAATGAGCAGTTCTTC. Translated: CSVEDTRVGNEQFF. The chain joins TRBV29-1 to TRBJ2-1, with D possibly being TRBD2 (5 bases). The ends were cut back, 0 bases at V and 6 bases at J, with 12 bases in the middle. The CDR3 spans 14 residues. The germline gives CDR1 SQVTM, CDR2 ANQGSEA.

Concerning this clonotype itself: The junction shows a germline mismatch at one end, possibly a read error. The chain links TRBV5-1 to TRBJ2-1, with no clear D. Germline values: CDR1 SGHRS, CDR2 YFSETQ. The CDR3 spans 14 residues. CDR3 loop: CANSFEWGGDEQFF. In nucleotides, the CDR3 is TGCGCCAACAGCTTTGAGTGGGGTGGCGATGAGCAGTTCTTC.

The CDR3: CASSAYAMGSDTQYF. CDR3 coding DNA: TGTGCCAGCAGCGCGTACGCCATGGGGTCAGATACGCAGTATTTT. The chain employs TRBV9 and TRBJ2-3, with D unresolved. The CDR3 contains 15 residues. The germline V gene has CDR1 SGDLS and CDR2 YYNGEE. Trimming took off 3 bases at V and 4 bases at J, with 15 bases between the two ends.

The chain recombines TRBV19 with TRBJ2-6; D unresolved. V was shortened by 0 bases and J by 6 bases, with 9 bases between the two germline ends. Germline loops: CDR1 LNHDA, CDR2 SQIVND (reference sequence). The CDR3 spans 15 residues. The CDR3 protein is CASSIDRREANVLTF. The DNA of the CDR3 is TGTGCCAGTAGTATAGATCGGAGAGAGGCCAACGTCCTGACTTTC. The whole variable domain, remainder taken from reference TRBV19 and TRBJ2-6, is DGGITQSPKYLFRKEGQNVTLSCEQNLNHDAMYWYRQDPGQGLRLIYYSQIVNDFQKGDIAEGYSVSREKKESFPLTVTSAQKNPTAFYLCASSIDRREANVLTFGAGSRLTVL.

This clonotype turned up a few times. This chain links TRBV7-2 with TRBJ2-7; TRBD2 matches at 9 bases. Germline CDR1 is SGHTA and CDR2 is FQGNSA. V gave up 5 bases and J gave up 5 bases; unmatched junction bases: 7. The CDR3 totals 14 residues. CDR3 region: CASSLAGGQDEQYF. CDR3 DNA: TGTGCCAGCAGCCTCGCGGGGGGGCAAGACGAGCAGTACTTC.

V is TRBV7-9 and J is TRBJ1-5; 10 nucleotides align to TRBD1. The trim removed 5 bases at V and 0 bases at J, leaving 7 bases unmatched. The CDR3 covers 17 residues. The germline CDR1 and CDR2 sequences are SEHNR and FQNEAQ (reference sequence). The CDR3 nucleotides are TGTGCCAGCAGCCTCTGGACAGGGGGGAATAGCAATCAGCCCCAGCATTTT. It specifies CASSLWTGGNSNQPQHF.

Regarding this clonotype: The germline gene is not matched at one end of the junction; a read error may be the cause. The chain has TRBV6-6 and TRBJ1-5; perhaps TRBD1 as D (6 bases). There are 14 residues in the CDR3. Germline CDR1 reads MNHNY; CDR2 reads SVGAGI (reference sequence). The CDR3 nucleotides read TGTGTCAGCAGTTATACAGGGATAGGTCAGCCCCAGCATTTT. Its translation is CVSSYTGIGQPQHF.

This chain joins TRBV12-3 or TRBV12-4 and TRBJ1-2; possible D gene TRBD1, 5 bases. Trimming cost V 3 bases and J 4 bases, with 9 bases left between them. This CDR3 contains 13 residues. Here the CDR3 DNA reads TGTGCCAGCAGTTTTTTGCAGGGCTATGGCTACACCTTC. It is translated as CASSFLQGYGYTF.

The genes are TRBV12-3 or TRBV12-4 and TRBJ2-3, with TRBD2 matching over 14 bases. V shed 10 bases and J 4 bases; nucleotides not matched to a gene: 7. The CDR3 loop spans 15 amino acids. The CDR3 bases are TGTGCCACCTCGACTAGCGGGGGGGCAGCAGATACGCAGTATTTT. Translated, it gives CATSTSGGAADTQYF.

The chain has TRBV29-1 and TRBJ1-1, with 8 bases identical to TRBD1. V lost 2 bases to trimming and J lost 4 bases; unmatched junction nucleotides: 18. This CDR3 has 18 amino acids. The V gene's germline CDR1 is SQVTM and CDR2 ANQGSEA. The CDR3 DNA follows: TGCAGCGTTGAATCGGGAGAGACAGGGGTTCGAGCGAGCACTGAAGCTTTCTTT. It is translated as CSVESGETGVRASTEAFF.

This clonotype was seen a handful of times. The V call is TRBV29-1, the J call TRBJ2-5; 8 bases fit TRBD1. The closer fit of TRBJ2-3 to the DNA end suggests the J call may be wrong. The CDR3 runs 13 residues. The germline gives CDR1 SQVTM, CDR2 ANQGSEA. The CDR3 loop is CSVRDRRGETQYF. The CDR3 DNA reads TGCAGCGTCCGGGACAGGAGAGGGGAGACCCAGTATTTT.

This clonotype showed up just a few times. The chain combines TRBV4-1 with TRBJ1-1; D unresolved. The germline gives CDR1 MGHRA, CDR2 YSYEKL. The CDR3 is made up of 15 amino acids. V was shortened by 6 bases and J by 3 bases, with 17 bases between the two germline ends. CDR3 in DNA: TGCGCCAGCAGTCGAACCAGGACGCCCGACACTGAAGCTTTCTTT. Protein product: CASSRTRTPDTEAFF.

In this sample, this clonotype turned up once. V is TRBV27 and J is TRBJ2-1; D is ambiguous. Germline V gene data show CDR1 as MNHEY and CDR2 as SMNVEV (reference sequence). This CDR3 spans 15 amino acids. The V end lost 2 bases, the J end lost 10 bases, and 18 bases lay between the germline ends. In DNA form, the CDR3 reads TGTGCCAGCAGTTTACGAAGGGCTGTTCGCCTCGAGCAGTTCTTC. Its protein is CASSLRRAVRLEQFF.

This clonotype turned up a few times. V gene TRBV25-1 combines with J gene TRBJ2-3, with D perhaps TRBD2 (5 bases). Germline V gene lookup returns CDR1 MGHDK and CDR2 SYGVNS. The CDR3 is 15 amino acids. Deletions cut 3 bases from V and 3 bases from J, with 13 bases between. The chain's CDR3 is CASSDNRGGTDTQYF. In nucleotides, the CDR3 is TGTGCCAGCAGTGATAACCGGGGTGGAACAGATACGCAGTATTTT.

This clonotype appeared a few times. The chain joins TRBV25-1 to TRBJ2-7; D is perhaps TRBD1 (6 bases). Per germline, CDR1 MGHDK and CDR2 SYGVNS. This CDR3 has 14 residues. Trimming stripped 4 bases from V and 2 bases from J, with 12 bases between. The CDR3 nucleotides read TGTGCCAGCAGTGTTGTAGGGGGTACCTACGAGCAGTACTTC. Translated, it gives CASSVVGGTYEQYF.

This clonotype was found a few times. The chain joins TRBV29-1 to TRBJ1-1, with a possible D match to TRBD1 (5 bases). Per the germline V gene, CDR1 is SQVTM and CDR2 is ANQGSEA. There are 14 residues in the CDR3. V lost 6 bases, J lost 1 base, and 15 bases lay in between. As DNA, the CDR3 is TGCAGCGTATCCCACAGGTTTAAGAACACTGAAGCTTTCTTT. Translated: CSVSHRFKNTEAFF. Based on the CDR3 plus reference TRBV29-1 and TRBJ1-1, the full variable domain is SAVISQKPSRDICQRGTSLTIQCQVDSQVTMMFWYRQQPGQSLTLIATANQGSEATYESGFVIDKFPISRPNLTFSTLTVSNMSPEDSSIYLCSVSHRFKNTEAFFGQGTRLTVV.

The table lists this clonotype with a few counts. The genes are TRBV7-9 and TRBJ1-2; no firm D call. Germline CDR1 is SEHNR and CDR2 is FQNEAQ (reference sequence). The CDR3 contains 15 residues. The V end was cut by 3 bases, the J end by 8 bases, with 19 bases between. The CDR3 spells CASSFPKRGSRGYTF. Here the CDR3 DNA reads TGTGCCAGCAGCTTCCCGAAGAGAGGGAGTAGGGGCTACACCTTC.

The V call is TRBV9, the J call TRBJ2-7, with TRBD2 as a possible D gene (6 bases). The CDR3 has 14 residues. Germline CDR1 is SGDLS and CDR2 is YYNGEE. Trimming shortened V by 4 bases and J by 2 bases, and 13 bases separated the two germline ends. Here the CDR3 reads CASSLEGSTYEQYF. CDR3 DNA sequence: TGTGCCAGCAGCCTGGAGGGCTCTACCTACGAGCAGTACTTC. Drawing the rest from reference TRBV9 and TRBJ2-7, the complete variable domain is DSGVTQTPKHLITATGQRVTLRCSPRSGDLSVYWYQQSLDQGLQFLIQYYNGEERAKGNILERFSAQQFPDLHSELNLSSLELGDSALYFCASSLEGSTYEQYFGPGTRLTVT.

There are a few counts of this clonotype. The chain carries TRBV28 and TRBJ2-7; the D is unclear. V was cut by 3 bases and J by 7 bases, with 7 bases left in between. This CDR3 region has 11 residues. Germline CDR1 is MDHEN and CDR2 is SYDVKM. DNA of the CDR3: TGTGCCAGCAGTTTCATCGGAGAGCAGTACTTC. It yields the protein CASSFIGEQYF.

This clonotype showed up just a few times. The CDR3 coding sequence is TGCAGCGTTACACAGACCTCACAAGAGACCCAGTACTTC. Its translation: CSVTQTSQETQYF. The chain has TRBV29-1 and TRBJ2-5; D ambiguous. CDR3 length: 13 amino acids. The V end lost 5 bases, the J end lost 2 bases, and 12 bases lay between the germline ends. From germline, CDR1 is SQVTM and CDR2 ANQGSEA.

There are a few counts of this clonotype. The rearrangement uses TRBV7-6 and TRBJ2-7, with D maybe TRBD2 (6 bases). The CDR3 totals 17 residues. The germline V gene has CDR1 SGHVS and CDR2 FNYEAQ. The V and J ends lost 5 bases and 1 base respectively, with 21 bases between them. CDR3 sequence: CASSLTTIGGPSYEQYF. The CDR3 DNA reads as TGTGCCAGCAGCCTTACGACCATCGGGGGACCTTCCTACGAGCAGTACTTC.